Following are 18 T cell receptor beta chains from one sample sequenced in a study of shared clonotypes between healthy human individuals. Data came from immunoSEQ multiplex PCR; TCRdb stores just in-frame clones and leaves some out. The repertoire holds some 470,000 clones, approximately 80% seen once, with 10% to 15% in the top ten. Sequencing was done on a sample of PBMCs. The receptors here all came from a woman between 40 and 50 years old in good health. Some clones in this sample may be carry-over from other donors' samples.

As for this clone: A far larger clone lies a single base away; this is likely a read error. The chain uses TRBV30 and TRBJ2-5; D is possibly TRBD1 (5 bases). Trimming took off 3 bases at V and 0 bases at J, with 11 bases between the two ends. From germline, CDR1 is GTSNPN and CDR2 SVGIG (reference sequence). The CDR3 loop spans 14 amino acids. The CDR3 here is CAWSRQIHQETQYF. Here the CDR3 DNA reads TGTGCCTGGAGCCGACAGATCCACCAAGAGACCCAGTACTTC.

DNA of the CDR3: TGTGCCAGCAGCCTGGGACTGAACAATGAGCAGTTCTTC. It is translated as CASSLGLNNEQFF. The rearrangement links TRBV7-3 to TRBJ2-1, with a possible D match to TRBD2 (6 bases). CDR1 is SGHTA, CDR2 FQGTGA, per germline. Trimming took off 5 bases at V and 5 bases at J, with 10 bases between the two ends. The CDR3 covers 13 residues.

To note about this clone: The sample carries other DNA sequences with the same CDR3. The gene calls are TRBV4-3 and TRBJ2-7; D may be TRBD1 (6 bases). Trimming left V 4 bases short and J 7 bases short, with 11 bases between. This CDR3 spans 12 amino acids. The germline CDR1 and CDR2 sequences are LGHNA and YSLEER. The CDR3 sequence: CASSRGGGEQYF. CDR3 sequence (DNA): TGCGCCAGCAGCCGAGGGGGTGGGGAGCAGTACTTC.

This chain uses TRBV5-5 with TRBJ1-5, with 10 bases lining up with TRBD1. This CDR3 has 15 residues. The germline gives CDR1 SGHKS, CDR2 YYEKEE (reference sequence). Trimming removed 0 bases from V and 6 bases from J; junction bases left unmatched: 3. This CDR3 reads CASSLEGQGFQPQHF. The CDR3 region has the DNA TGTGCCAGCAGCTTGGAGGGACAGGGGTTTCAGCCCCAGCATTTT.

This clone has just a few counts. Other DNA sequences in this specimen translate into the identical CDR3. The chain combines TRBV30 with TRBJ2-3; the match to TRBD2 covers 10 bases. The V gene end was trimmed by 4 bases and the J gene end by 4 bases; junction bases not matched to a gene: 2. The germline CDR1 and CDR2 sequences are GTSNPN and SVGIG (reference sequence). This CDR3 is 13 amino acids long. CDR3 nucleotide sequence: TGTGCCTGGACTAGCGGGAGCCCAGATACGCAGTATTTT. This codes for CAWTSGSPDTQYF.

The chain links TRBV6-1 to TRBJ2-7; D may be TRBD1 or TRBD2 (7 bases each). The V and J ends lost 10 bases and 2 bases respectively, with 15 bases between them. CDR1 and CDR2 (germline): MNHNS, SASEGT. The CDR3 is made up of 13 amino acids. The CDR3 nucleotides read TGTGCCAACCGGGGGGACAGTACCTACGAGCAGTACTTC. It encodes CANRGDSTYEQYF.

The chain is built from TRBV13 and TRBJ2-3; D possibly corresponds to TRBD1 (6 bases). Germline V lookup: CDR1 PRHDT, CDR2 FYEKMQ (reference sequence). V was clipped by 5 bases and J by 4 bases, with 10 bases between them. The CDR3 length is 13 residues. In nucleotides, the CDR3 is TGTGCCAGCAGCCCACAGGGCTCAGATACGCAGTATTTT. This translates into CASSPQGSDTQYF.

The chain couples TRBV7-9 to TRBJ1-3; no firm D call. The CDR3 spans 15 residues. With 3 bases removed from V and 4 bases from J, the gap between germline ends came to 13 bases. Germline lookup yields CDR1 SEHNR and CDR2 FQNEAQ (reference sequence). CDR3 in amino acids: CASSFRGMSGNTIYF. CDR3 coding DNA: TGTGCCAGCAGCTTCCGCGGAATGTCGGGAAACACCATATATTTT.

The chain has TRBV28 and TRBJ2-7; no clear D gene. V lost 8 bases, J lost 0 bases, and 11 bases lay in between. The CDR3 length is 13 residues. Germline CDR1 and CDR2: MDHEN and SYDVKM. CDR3 in amino acids: CASQPSLSYEQYF. As DNA, the CDR3 is TGTGCCAGCCAGCCCTCCCTCTCCTACGAGCAGTACTTC.

The genes are TRBV27 and TRBJ2-1; D is unclear. The CDR3 runs 12 residues. Germline loops: CDR1 MNHEY, CDR2 SMNVEV (reference sequence). V lost 8 bases and J 7 bases, leaving 12 bases between the germline ends. The CDR3, as DNA: TGTGCCAGCGCAAGTCTGGCTAATGAGCAGTTCTTC. Translating it yields CASASLANEQFF.

The J gene is TRBJ2-7, the V gene TRBV2, with D possibly TRBD1 on 6 matching bases. The V gene lost 3 bases and the J gene lost 2 bases, with 11 bases spanning the gap. Germline CDR1 is SNHLY and CDR2 is FYNNEI. The CDR3 has 14 amino acids. The CDR3 spells CASSELRTAYEQYF. The CDR3 DNA reads as TGTGCCAGCAGTGAGTTGCGGACAGCCTACGAGCAGTACTTC. The whole variable domain, filled in from reference TRBV2 and TRBJ2-7, reads EPEVTQTPSHQVTQMGQEVILRCVPISNHLYFYWYRQILGQKVEFLVSFYNNEISEKSEIFDDQFSVERPDGSNFTLKIRSTKLEDSAMYFCASSELRTAYEQYFGPGTRLTVT.

The V call is TRBV5-4, the J call TRBJ2-1; TRBD2 matches at 15 bases. The CDR3 has 16 residues. Germline-derived CDR1 and CDR2 are SGHNT and YYREEE (reference sequence). V gave up 4 bases and J gave up 7 bases; unmatched junction bases: 6. For the CDR3, the DNA is TGTGCCAGCAGCACCGGACTAGCGGGAGGGATAAATGAGCAGTTCTTC. It translates to CASSTGLAGGINEQFF.

Comment on this clone: This may come from a read error, since a much larger clone is one base off. Other nucleotide sequences from this sample produce the same CDR3. The chain recombines TRBV4-3 with TRBJ1-2; weak D call: TRBD1 (5 bases). Per germline, CDR1 LGHNA and CDR2 YSLEER. This CDR3 spans 15 amino acids. CDR3 in amino acids: CASSQDPWGNYGYTF. Here the CDR3 DNA reads TGCGCCAGCAGCCAAGATCCGTGGGGGAACTACGGCTACACCTTC.

V gene TRBV30 combines with J gene TRBJ1-1, with D maybe TRBD1 (5 bases). This CDR3 is 15 amino acids long. Per the germline V gene, CDR1 is GTSNPN and CDR2 is SVGIG (reference sequence). The V end was cut by 0 bases, the J end by 1 base, with 12 bases between. The CDR3 loop reads CAWSVLDRRNTEAFF. The CDR3 bases are TGTGCCTGGAGTGTACTCGACAGAAGGAACACTGAAGCTTTCTTT.

The rearrangement links TRBV11-2 to TRBJ2-7; 9 positions match TRBD1. The CDR3 runs 15 residues. Germline CDR1 and CDR2: SGHAT and FQNNGV. The trim removed 4 bases at V and 2 bases at J, leaving 6 bases unmatched. DNA of the CDR3: TGTGCCAGCAGCTCGCCGGGACAGGGTACCTACGAGCAGTACTTC. This gives the protein CASSSPGQGTYEQYF. The whole variable domain, filled in from reference TRBV11-2 and TRBJ2-7, reads EAGVAQSPRYKIIEKRQSVAFWCNPISGHATLYWYQQILGQGPKLLIQFQNNGVVDDSQLPKDRFSAERLKGVDSTLKIQPAKLEDSAVYLCASSSPGQGTYEQYFGPGTRLTVT.

J is TRBJ2-1 and V is TRBV30; maybe TRBD1 (6 bases). This CDR3 is 15 amino acids long. The germline V gene encodes CDR1 GTSNPN and CDR2 SVGIG (reference sequence). V lost 2 bases and J 0 bases, leaving 11 bases between the germline ends. For the CDR3, the DNA is TGTGCCTGGAGTCTGGGGGCTCCCTCCTACAATGAGCAGTTCTTC. Its translation: CAWSLGAPSYNEQFF.

The chain employs TRBV7-2 and TRBJ1-2, with 7 bases fitting TRBD1. The CDR3 runs to 12 residues. V lost 4 bases and J lost 13; bases outside the gene matches: 9. The germline V gene has CDR1 SGHTA and CDR2 FQGNSA. This chain's CDR3 is CASSSYGQDGTF. CDR3 in DNA: TGTGCCAGCAGCTCTTATGGACAGGACGGCACCTTC.

The gene calls are TRBV28 and TRBJ1-3; the match to TRBD1 covers 8 bases. CDR1 and CDR2 from the germline V gene are MDHEN and SYDVKM. The trim removed 4 bases at V and 4 bases at J, leaving 15 bases unmatched. The length of the CDR3 is 18 residues. The DNA of the CDR3 is TGTGCCAGCAGTTCCGGGACAGGAAGTCACATCCGAGGAAACACCATATATTTT. Residues: CASSSGTGSHIRGNTIYF.